This T cell receptor (beta chain) was sequenced for a study of T-cell reconstitution after alpha-beta-depleted transplantation in children. Study-level findings and limits: As was reported, about two months after transplant, alpha-beta T cells came from several hundred expanded graft clones. Counts and diversity of T cells one year after transplant came mostly from newly produced T cells.

The CDR3 extends over 14 amino acids. V was pared by 8 bases and J by 0 bases, with 14 bases between. CDR1 is LNHNV, CDR2 YYDKDF, per germline (reference sequence). The TCRbeta library was prepared with unique molecular identifiers. MiXCR was run by TCRdb on the PCR reads, yielding one entry per CDR3 protein. The sample contains fewer than 250,000 distinct CDR3 sequences, 17% of which appear only once. For this clonotype: Antigen specificity is unknown.

This specimen was PBMCs, mostly from graft donor cells, taken 360 days after TCRalphabeta/CD19-depleted stem cell transplant. V is TRBV15 and J is TRBJ2-7; no reliable D call. The clonotype comes from a male patient aged 2 to 10 who had a stem cell transplant for acute lymphoblastic leukemia, so the T cells may come from the graft donor. The CDR3: CATEDLKSSYEQYF. CDR3 nucleotides: TGTGCCACCGAAGATCTCAAGAGCTCCTACGAGCAGTACTTC.